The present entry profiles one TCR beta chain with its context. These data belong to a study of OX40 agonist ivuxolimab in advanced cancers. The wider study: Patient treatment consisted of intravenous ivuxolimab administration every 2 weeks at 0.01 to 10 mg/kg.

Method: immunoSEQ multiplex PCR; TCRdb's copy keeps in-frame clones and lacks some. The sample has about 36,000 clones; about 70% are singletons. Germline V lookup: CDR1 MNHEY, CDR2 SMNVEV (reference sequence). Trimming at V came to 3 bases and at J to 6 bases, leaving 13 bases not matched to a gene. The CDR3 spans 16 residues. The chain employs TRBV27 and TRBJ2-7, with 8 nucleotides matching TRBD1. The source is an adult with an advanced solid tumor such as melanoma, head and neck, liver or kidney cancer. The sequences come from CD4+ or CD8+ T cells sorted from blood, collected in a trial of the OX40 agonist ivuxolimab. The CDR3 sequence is CASSFSGRTGSSEQYF. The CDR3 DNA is TGTGCCAGCAGTTTCTCGGGGAGGACAGGGTCCAGCGAGCAGTACTTC.